The T cell receptor beta chain described here comes from a study of blood T cells in healthy people across ages. General study points: Naive and antigen-experienced cells could not be conclusively compared, given unsorted PBMCs.

It was with a sample-barcoded 5' primer and a J-beta primer mix that a second PCR of roughly 7 to 12 cycles was run. Each TCR beta cDNA got a 12-nucleotide random molecular identifier. MiXCR was run by TCRdb on the 5' RACE reads, yielding one entry per CDR3 protein. This sample has almost 800,000 distinct CDR3 sequences, with roughly 60% found just once. From germline, CDR1 is MGHDK and CDR2 SYGVNS. V gave up 5 bases and J gave up 9 bases, with 19 bases separating them. The CDR3 consists of 14 residues. Remarks on this clonotype: The antigen is undetermined.

The sample taken for sequencing was blood. The receptor was derived from a man aged 30-40 years in good health. The chain links TRBV25-1 to TRBJ1-1; D not resolved. The CDR3 loop reads CASSFGERAVKAFF. CDR3 DNA sequence: TGTGCCAGCAGTTTTGGGGAAAGGGCCGTAAAAGCTTTCTTT.